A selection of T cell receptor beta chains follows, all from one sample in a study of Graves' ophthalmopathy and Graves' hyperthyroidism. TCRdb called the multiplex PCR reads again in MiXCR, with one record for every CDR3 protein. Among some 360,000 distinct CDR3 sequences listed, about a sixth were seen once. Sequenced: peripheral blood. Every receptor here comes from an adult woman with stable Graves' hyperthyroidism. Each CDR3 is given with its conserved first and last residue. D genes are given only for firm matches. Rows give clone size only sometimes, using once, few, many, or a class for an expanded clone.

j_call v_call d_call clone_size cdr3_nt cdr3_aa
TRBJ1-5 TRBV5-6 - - TGTGCCAGCAGTCTCGGGCAGGGAGAATTCCAGCCCCAGCATTTT CASSLGQGEFQPQHF
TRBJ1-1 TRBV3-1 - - TGTGCCAGCAGCCTAGAATTGGAGGGTAGGGGCACTGAAGCTTTCTTT CASSLELEGRGTEAFF
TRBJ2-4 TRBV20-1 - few TGCAGTGCTAGAGAACCAGGGTATGACAAAAACATTCAGTACTTC CSAREPGYDKNIQYF
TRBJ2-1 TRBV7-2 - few TGTGCCAGCAGCTTAGGTTCGCGCAATGAGCAGTTCTTC CASSLGSRNEQFF
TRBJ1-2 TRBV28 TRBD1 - TGTGCCAGCAGGGGGGACAGCCGTAACTATGGCTACACCTTC CASRGDSRNYGYTF
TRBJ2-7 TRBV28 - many TGTGCCAGCATTGGGGCGAGCTCCTACGAGCAGTACTTC CASIGASSYEQYF
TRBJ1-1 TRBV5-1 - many TGCGCCAGCAGCTTAAGAGACTTGAACACTGAAGCTTTCTTT CASSLRDLNTEAFF
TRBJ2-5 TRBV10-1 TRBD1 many TGCGCCAGCAGCCGAGGACAGGGCAGAGAGACCCAGTACTTC CASSRGQGRETQYF
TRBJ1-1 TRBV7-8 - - TGTGCCAGCAGCTTAAGATCAACAAACAGGGTCACTGAAGCTTTCTTT CASSLRSTNRVTEAFF
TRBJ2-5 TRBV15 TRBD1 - TGTGCCACCAGCAGATGGGACAGGGGGGAGACCCAGTACTTC CATSRWDRGETQYF
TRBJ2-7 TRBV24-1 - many TGTGCCACCAGTGATGGACGCCTCTCCTACGAGCAGTACTTC CATSDGRLSYEQYF
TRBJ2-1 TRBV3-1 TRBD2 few TGTGCCAGCAGCCGCACTACGACTAGCGGCGACAATGAGCAGTTCTTC CASSRTTTSGDNEQFF
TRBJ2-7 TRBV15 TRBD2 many TGTGCCACCAGCGCGAGCGGGGGGCCTTCCTACGAGCAGTACTTC CATSASGGPSYEQYF
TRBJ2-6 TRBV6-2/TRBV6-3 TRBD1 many TGTGCCAGCAGTTACCGGGGGACCTTGGCAGGGGGCACCACCAACGTCCTGACTTTC CASSYRGTLAGGTTNVLTF
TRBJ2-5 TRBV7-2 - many TGTGCCAGCAGAAATTGGCGGGAACAAGAGACCCAGTACTTC CASRNWREQETQYF
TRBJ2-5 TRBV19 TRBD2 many TGTGCCAGTAGTATTGGACTAGTACAAGAGACCCAGTACTTC CASSIGLVQETQYF
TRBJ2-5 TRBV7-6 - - TGTGCCAGCAGCTTAGCGCGAGGCAGGGAAATAGAGACCCAGTACTTC CASSLARGREIETQYF
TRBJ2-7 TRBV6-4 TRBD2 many TGTGCCAGCAGTGACTCCGGGACTAGCGCTCACTCCTACGAGCAGTACTTC CASSDSGTSAHSYEQYF
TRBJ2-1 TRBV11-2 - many TGTGCCAGCAGGCGACTTGTAAGCTATGAGCAGTTCTTC CASRRLVSYEQFF
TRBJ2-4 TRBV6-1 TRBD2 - TGTGCCAGCAGTGAATCCAGCGGGGGGGCTGGAGCCAAAAACATTCAGTACTTC CASSESSGGAGAKNIQYF